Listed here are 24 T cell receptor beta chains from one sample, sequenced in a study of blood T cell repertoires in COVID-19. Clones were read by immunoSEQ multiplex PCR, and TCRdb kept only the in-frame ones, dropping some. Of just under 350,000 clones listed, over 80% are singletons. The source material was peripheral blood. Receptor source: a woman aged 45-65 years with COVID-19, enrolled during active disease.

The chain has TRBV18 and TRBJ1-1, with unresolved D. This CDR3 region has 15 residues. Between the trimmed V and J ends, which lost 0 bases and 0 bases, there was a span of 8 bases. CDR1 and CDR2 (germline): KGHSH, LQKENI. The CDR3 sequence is CASSPPRYMNTEAFF. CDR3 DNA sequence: TGTGCCAGCTCACCACCGCGGTATATGAACACTGAAGCTTTCTTT.

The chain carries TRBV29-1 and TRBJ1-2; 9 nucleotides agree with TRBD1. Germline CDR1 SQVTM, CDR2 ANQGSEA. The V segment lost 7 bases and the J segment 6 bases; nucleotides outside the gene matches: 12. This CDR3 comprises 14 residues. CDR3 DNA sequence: TGCAGCGCTGTGGACAGGGGAGTTTACCATGGCTACACCTTC. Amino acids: CSAVDRGVYHGYTF.

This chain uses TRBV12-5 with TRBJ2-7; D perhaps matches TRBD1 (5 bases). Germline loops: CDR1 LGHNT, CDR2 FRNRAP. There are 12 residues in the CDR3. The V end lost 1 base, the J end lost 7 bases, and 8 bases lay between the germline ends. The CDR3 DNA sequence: TGTGCTAGTGGTTTGGCCAGGGAAGAGCAGTACTTC. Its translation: CASGLAREEQYF.

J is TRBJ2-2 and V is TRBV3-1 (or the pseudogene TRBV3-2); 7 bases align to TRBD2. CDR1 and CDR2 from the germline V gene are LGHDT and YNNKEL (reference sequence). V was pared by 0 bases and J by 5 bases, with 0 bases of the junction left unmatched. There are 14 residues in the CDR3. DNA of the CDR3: TGTGCCAGCAGCCAAGAGGGGGGGACCGGGGAGCTGTTTTTT. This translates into CASSQEGGTGELFF.

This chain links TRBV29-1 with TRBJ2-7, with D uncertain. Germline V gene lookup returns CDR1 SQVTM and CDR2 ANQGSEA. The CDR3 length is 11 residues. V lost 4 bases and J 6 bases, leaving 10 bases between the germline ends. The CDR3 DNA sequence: TGCAGCGTTGTTATCTGGCCCGAGCAGTACTTC. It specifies CSVVIWPEQYF.

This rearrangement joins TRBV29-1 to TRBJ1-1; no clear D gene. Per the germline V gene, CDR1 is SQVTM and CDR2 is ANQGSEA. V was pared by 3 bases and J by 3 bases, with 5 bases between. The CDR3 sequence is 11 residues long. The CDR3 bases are TGCAGCGTTGACAGATACACTGAAGCTTTCTTT. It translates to CSVDRYTEAFF.

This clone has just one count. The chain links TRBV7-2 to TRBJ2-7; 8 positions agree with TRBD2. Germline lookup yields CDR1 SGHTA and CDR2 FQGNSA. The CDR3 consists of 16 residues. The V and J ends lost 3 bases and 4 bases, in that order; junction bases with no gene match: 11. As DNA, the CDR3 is TGTGCCAGCAGCTTCGGACTAAGCGGGAGTATTTACGAGCAGTACTTC. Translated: CASSFGLSGSIYEQYF.

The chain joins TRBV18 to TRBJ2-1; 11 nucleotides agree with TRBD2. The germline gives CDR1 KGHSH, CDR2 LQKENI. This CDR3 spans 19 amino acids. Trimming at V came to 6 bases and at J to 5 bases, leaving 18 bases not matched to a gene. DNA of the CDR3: TGTGCCAGCTCCGGAAAGCAGGCGAGGGCGGGACTAGCGGACAATGAGCAGTTCTTC. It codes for CASSGKQARAGLADNEQFF.

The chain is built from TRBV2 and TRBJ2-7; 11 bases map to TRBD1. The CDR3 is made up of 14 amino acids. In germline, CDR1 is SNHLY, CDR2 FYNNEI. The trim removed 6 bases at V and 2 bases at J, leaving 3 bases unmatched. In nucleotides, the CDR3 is TGTGCCAGCAGGGGACAGGGGGTAACCTACGAGCAGTACTTC. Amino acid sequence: CASRGQGVTYEQYF.

CDR3 sequence (DNA): TGTGCCAGCAGCAAAAGGGGGCGACTAGCGGGAGGGGAGTGCACCGGGGAGCTGTTTTTT. As protein: CASSKRGRLAGGECTGELFF. The V call is TRBV21-1, the J call TRBJ2-2; TRBD2, the table's D call, lacks a check against the DNA. TRBV21-1 counts as a pseudogene. The CDR3 has 20 amino acids.

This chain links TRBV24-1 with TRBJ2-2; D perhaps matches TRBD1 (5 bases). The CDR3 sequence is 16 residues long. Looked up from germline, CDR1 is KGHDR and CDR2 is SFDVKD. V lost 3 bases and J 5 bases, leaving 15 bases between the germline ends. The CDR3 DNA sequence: TGTGCCACCAGTGATAGTGGGGCAGTAGGTACCGGGGAGCTGTTTTTT. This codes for CATSDSGAVGTGELFF.

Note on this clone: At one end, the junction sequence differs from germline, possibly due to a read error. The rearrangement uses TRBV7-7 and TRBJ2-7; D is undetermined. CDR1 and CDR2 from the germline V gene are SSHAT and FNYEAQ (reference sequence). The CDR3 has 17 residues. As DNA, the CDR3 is TGTGCTAGCAGCTTAGCCTCGACACGTCGATCGGCCTACGAGCAGTACTTC. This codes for CASSLASTRRSAYEQYF.

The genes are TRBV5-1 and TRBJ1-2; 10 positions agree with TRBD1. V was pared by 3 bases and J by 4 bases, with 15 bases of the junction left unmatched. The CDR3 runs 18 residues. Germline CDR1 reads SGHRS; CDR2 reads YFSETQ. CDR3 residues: CASSSFVRDRGKGYGYTF. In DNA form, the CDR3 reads TGCGCCAGCAGCTCTTTCGTCCGGGACAGGGGAAAAGGCTATGGCTACACCTTC. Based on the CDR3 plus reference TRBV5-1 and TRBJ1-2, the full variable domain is KAGVTQTPRYLIKTRGQQVTLSCSPISGHRSVSWYQQTPGQGLQFLFEYFSETQRNKGNFPGRFSGRQFSNSRSEMNVSTLELGDSALYLCASSSFVRDRGKGYGYTFGSGTRLTVV.

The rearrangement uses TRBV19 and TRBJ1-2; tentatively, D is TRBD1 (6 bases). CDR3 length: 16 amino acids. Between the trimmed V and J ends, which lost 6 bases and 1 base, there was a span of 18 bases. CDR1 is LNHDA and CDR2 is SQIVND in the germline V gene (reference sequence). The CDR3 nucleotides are TGTGCCAGTAGCCTCAGGTTGTCAGGGGATAACTATGGCTACACCTTC. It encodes CASSLRLSGDNYGYTF.

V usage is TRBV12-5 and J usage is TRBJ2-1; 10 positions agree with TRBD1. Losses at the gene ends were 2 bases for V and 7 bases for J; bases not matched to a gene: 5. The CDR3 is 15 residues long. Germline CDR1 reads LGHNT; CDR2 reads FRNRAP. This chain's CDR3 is CASGLLPGQGNEQFF. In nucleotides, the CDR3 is TGTGCTAGTGGTTTGCTACCGGGACAGGGGAATGAGCAGTTCTTC.

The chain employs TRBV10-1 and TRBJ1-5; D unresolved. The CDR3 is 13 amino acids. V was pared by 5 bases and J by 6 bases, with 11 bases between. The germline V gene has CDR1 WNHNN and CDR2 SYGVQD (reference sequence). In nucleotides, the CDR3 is TGCGCCAGCAGTAGTGACTCCCGTCAGCCCCAGCATTTT. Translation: CASSSDSRQPQHF.

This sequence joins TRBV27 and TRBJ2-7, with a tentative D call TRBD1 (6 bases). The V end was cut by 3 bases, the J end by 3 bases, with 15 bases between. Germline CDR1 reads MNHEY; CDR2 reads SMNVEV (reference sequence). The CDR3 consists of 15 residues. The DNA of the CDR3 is TGTGCCAGCAGTTTCGACGAGACAGGCGACTACGAGCAGTACTTC. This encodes CASSFDETGDYEQYF.

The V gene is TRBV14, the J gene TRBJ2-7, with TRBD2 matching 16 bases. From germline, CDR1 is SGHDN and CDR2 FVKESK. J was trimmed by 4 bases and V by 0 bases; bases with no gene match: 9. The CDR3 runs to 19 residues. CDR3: CASSQERPGLAGGPYEQYF. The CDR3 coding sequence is TGTGCCAGCAGCCAAGAACGTCCGGGACTAGCGGGAGGGCCGTACGAGCAGTACTTC.

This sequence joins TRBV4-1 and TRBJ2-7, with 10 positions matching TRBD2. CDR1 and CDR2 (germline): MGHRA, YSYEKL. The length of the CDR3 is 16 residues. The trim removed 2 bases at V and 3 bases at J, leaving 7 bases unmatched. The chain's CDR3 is CASSQYGASGSYEQYF. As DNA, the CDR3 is TGCGCCAGCAGCCAATACGGGGCTAGCGGGAGCTACGAGCAGTACTTC.

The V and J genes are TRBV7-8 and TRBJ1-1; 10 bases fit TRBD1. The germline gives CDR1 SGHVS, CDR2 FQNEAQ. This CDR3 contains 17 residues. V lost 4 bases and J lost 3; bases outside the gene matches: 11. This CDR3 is CASSSPGTGVQYTEAFF. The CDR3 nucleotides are TGTGCCAGCAGCTCGCCCGGGACAGGGGTTCAGTACACTGAAGCTTTCTTT. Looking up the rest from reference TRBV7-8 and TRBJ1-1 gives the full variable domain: GAGVSQSPRYKVAKRGQDVALRCDPISGHVSLFWYQQALGQGPEFLTYFQNEAQLDKSGLPSDRFFAERPEGSVSTLKIQRTQQEDSAVYLCASSSPGTGVQYTEAFFGQGTRLTVV.

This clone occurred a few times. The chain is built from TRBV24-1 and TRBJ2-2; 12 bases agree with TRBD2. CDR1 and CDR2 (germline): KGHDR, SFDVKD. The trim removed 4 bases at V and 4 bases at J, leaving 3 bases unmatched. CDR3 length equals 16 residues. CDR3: CATSEGTSGSTGELFF. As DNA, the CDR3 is TGTGCCACCAGTGAGGGGACTAGCGGGTCCACCGGGGAGCTGTTTTTT.

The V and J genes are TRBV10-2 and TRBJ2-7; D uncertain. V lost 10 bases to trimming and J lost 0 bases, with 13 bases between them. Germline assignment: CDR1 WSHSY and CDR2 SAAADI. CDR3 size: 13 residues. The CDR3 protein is CATNLRSSYEQYF. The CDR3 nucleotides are TGCGCCACCAACCTAAGGAGCTCCTACGAGCAGTACTTC.

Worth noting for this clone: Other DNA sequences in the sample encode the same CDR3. DNA for the CDR3: TGCAGCGTTGTAGGGGCCTTGAACACTGAAGCTTTCTTT. Its protein product is CSVVGALNTEAFF. The chain carries TRBV29-1 and TRBJ1-1; D is possibly TRBD1 (5 bases). V lost 4 bases to trimming and J lost 0 bases, with 9 bases between them. Per germline, CDR1 SQVTM and CDR2 ANQGSEA. The CDR3 is 13 residues long. Drawing the rest from reference TRBV29-1 and TRBJ1-1, the complete variable domain is SAVISQKPSRDICQRGTSLTIQCQVDSQVTMMFWYRQQPGQSLTLIATANQGSEATYESGFVIDKFPISRPNLTFSTLTVSNMSPEDSSIYLCSVVGALNTEAFFGQGTRLTVV.

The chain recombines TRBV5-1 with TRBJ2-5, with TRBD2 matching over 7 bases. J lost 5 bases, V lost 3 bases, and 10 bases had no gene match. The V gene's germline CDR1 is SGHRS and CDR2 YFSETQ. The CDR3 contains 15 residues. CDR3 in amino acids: CASSYVVAGDETQYF. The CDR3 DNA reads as TGCGCCAGCAGCTATGTCGTGGCGGGAGACGAGACCCAGTACTTC.